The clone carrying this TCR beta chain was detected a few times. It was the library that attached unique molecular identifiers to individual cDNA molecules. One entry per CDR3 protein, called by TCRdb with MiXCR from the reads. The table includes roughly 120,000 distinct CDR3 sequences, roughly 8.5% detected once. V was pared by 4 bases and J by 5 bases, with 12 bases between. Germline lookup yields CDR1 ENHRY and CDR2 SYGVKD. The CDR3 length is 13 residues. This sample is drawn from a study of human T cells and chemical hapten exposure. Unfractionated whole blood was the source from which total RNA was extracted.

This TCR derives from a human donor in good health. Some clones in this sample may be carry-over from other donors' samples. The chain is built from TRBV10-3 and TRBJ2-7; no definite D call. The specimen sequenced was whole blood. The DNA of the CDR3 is TGTGCCATCAGTGTCGTGGCAAGCCACGAGCAGTACTTC. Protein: CAISVVASHEQYF.